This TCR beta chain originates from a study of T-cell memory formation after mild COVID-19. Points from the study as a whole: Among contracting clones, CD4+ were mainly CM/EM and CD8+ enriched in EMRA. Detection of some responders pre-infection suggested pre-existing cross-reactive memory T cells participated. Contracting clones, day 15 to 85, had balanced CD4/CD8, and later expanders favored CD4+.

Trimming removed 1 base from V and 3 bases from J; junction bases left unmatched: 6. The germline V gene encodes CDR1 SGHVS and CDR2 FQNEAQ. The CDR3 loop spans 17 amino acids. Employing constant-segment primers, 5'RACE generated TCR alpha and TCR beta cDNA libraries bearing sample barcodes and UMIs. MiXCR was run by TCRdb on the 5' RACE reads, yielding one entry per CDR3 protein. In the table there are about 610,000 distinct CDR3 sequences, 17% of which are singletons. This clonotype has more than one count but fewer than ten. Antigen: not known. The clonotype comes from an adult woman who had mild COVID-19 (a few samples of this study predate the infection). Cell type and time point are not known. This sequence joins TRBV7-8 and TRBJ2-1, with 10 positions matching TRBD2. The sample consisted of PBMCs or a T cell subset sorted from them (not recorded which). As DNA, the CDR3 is TGTGCCAGCAGCTTAGAAGCTAGCGGGGGATTCTACAATGAGCAGTTCTTC. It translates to CASSLEASGGFYNEQFF. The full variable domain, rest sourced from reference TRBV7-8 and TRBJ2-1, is GAGVSQSPRYKVAKRGQDVALRCDPISGHVSLFWYQQALGQGPEFLTYFQNEAQLDKSGLPSDRFFAERPEGSVSTLKIQRTQQEDSAVYLCASSLEASGGFYNEQFFGPGTRLTVL.